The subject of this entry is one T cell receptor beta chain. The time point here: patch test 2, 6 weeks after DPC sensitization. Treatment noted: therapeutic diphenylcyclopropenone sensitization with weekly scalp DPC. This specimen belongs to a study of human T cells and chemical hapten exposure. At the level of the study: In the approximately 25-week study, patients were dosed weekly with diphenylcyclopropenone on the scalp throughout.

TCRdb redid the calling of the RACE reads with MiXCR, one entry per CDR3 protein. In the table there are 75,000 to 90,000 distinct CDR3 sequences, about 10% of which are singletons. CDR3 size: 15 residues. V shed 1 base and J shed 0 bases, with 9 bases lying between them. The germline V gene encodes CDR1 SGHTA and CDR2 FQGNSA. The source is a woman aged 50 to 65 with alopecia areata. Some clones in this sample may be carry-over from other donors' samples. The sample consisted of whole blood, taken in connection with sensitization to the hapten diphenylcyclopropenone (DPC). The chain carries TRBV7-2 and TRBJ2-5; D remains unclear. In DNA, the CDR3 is TGTGCCAGCAGCTTAGGGACCACGTACCAAGAGACCCAGTACTTC. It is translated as CASSLGTTYQETQYF.